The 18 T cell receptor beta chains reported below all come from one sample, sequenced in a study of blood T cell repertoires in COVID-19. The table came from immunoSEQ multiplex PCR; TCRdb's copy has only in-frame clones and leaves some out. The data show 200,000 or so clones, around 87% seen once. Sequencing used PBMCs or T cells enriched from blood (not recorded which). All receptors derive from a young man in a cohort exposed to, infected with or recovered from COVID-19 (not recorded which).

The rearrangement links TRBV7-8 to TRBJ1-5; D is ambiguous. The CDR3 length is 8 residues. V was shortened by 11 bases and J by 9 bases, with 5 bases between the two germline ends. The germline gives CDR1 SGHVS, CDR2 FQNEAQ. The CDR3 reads CALLPQHF. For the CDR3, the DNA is TGTGCCCTCTTGCCCCAGCATTTT. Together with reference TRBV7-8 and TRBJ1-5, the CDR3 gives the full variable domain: GAGVSQSPRYKVAKRGQDVALRCDPISGHVSLFWYQQALGQGPEFLTYFQNEAQLDKSGLPSDRFFAERPEGSVSTLKIQRTQQEDSAVYLCALLPQHFGDGTRLSIL.

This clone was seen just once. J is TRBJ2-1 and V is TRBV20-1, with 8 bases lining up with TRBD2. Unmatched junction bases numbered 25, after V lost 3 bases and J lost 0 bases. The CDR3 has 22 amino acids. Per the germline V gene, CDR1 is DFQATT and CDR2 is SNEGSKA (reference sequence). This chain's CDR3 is CSASSTGGASGPVISSYNEQFF. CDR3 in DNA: TGCAGTGCTAGTTCAACGGGGGGGGCTAGCGGGCCCGTTATAAGCTCCTACAATGAGCAGTTCTTC.

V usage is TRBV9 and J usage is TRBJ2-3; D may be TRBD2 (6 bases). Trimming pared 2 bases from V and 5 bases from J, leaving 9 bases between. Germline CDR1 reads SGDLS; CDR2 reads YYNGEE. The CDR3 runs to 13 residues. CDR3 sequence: CASSVEGKDTQYF. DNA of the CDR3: TGTGCCAGCAGCGTGGAGGGAAAAGATACGCAGTATTTT.

CDR3 loop: CSVEPGTANTEAFF. The CDR3 DNA sequence: TGCAGCGTTGAACCTGGGACAGCGAACACTGAAGCTTTCTTT. V usage is TRBV29-1 and J usage is TRBJ1-1; 7 bases map to TRBD1. The junction had 4 bases not matched to a gene; V was cut back by 2 bases and J by 1 base. Germline CDR1 reads SQVTM; CDR2 reads ANQGSEA. This CDR3 region has 14 residues. The complete variable domain, with remaining parts taken from reference TRBV29-1 and TRBJ1-1, reads SAVISQKPSRDICQRGTSLTIQCQVDSQVTMMFWYRQQPGQSLTLIATANQGSEATYESGFVIDKFPISRPNLTFSTLTVSNMSPEDSSIYLCSVEPGTANTEAFFGQGTRLTVV.

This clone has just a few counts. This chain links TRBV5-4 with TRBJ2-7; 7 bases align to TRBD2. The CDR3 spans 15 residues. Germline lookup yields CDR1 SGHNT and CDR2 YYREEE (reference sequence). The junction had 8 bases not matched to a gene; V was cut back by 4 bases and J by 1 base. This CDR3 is CASSPAGATSYEQYF. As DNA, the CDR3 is TGTGCCAGCAGCCCGGCGGGAGCGACGTCCTACGAGCAGTACTTC.

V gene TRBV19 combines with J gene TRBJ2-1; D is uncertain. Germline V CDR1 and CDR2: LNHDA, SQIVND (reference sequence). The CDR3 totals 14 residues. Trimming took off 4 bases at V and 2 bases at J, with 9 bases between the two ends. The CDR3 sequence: CASSKTQTYNEQFF. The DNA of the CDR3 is TGTGCCAGTAGTAAGACTCAAACCTACAATGAGCAGTTCTTC.

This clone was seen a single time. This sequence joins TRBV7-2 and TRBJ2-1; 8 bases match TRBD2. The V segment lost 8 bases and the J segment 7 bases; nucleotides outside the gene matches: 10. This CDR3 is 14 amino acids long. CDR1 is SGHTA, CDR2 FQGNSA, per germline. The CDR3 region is CASAGGAIRNEQFF. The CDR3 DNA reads TGTGCCAGCGCGGGGGGAGCGATCAGGAATGAGCAGTTCTTC.

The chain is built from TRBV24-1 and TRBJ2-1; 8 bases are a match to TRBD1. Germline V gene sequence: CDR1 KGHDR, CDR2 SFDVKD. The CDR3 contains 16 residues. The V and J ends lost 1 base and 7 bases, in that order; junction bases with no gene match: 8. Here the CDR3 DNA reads TGTGCCACCAGTGATTTCCTGGGGCAGGGGGCAAATGAGCAGTTCTTC. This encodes CATSDFLGQGANEQFF.

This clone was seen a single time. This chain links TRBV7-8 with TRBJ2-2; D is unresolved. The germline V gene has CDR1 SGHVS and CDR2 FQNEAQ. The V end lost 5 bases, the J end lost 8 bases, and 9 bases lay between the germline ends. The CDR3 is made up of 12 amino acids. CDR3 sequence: CASSPDEGELFF. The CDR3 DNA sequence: TGTGCCAGCAGCCCTGATGAGGGGGAGCTGTTTTTT.

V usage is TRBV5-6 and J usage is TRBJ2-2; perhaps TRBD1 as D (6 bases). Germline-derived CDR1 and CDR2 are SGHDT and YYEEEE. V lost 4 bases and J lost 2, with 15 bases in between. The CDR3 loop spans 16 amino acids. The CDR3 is CASSIYRDQNTGELFF. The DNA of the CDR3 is TGTGCCAGCAGCATCTACAGGGATCAAAACACCGGGGAGCTGTTTTTT.

The CDR3: CASSLGVQGNYGYTF. DNA of the CDR3: TGTGCCAGCAGCTTAGGGGTACAGGGAAACTATGGCTACACCTTC. The chain uses TRBV11-2 and TRBJ1-2; possible D gene TRBD1, 6 bases. CDR1 is SGHAT and CDR2 is FQNNGV in the germline V gene. This CDR3 is 15 amino acids long. V was clipped by 1 base and J by 2 bases, with 11 bases between them.

The CDR3 coding sequence is TGTGCCAGCTCACCACCGAGGATGGGGGGACTAAGCTCCTATAATTCACCCCTCCACTTT. The encoded protein is CASSPPRMGGLSSYNSPLHF. This chain links TRBV18 with TRBJ1-6; TRBD1 might be the D (5 bases). The CDR3 consists of 20 residues. V lost 0 bases and J lost 0, with 18 bases in between. CDR1 KGHSH and CDR2 LQKENI come from the germline V gene.

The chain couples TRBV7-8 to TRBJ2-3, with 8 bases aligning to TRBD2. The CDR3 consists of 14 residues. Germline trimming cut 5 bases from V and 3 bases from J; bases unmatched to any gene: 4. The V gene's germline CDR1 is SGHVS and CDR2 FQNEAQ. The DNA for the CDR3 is TGTGCCAGCAGCCGAGCGGGAGCGACAGATACGCAGTATTTT. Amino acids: CASSRAGATDTQYF.

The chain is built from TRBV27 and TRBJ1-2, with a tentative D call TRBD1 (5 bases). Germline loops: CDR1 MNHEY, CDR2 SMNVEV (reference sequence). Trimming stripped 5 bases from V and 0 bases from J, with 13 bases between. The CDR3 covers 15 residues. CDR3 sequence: CASSGGLDPNYGYTF. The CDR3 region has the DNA TGTGCCAGCAGTGGGGGACTGGATCCTAACTATGGCTACACCTTC.

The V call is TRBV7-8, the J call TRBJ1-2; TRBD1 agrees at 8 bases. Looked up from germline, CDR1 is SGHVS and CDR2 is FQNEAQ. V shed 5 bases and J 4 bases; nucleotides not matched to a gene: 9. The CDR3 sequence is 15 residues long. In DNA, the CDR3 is TGTGCCAGCAGCCCAGAACCGGGACAGGTCTATGGCTACACCTTC. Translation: CASSPEPGQVYGYTF.

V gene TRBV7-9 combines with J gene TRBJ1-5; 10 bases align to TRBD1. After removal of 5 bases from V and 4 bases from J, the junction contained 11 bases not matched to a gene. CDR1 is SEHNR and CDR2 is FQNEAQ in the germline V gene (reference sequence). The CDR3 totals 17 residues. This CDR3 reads CASSHGTGVSPNQPQHF. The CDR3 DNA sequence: TGTGCCAGCAGCCATGGGACAGGGGTTTCCCCGAATCAGCCCCAGCATTTT.

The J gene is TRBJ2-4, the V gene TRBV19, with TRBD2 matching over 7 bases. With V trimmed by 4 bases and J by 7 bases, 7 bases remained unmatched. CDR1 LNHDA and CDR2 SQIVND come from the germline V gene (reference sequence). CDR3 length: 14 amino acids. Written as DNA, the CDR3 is TGTGCCAGTAGTACGACCGGGGGAGGGAACATTCAGTACTTC. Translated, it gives CASSTTGGGNIQYF.

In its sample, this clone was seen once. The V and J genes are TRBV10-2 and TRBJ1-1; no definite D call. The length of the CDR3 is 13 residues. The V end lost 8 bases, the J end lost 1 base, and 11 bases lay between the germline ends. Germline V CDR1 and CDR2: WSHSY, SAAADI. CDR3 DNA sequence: TGCGCCAGCGGGAGTCAGGAGAACACTGAAGCTTTCTTT. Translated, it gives CASGSQENTEAFF.